This T cell receptor beta chain came from a study of T cell repertoires in cytomegalovirus infection (dated by TCRdb to the late 2010s). Regarding the study in general: The peptide stimulations were aimed at well-studied HLA-B-restricted epitopes as well as recently identified HLA-C-restricted CMV epitopes, whose presentation resists viral immunomodulation. Because public TCR beta signatures pointed to carriage of CMV infection together with the matching HLA type, the HLA type of each donor mattered for the analysis.

The label giving this sample's treatment or condition can be read as: in vitro stimulation with specific CMV peptide epitopes to enrich CMV-specific T cells. From the germline V gene (reference sequence), CDR1 is SEHNR and CDR2 is FQNEAQ. From its cysteine to its phenylalanine, the CDR3 spans 17 amino acids. The retained sequence is limited to the CDR3, 51 bases, with the frame set at the first base. The junction shows trimming of 2 bases on V and 1 base on J, plus 16 bases between the germline ends. Concerning this clonotype: No cognate antigen has been identified for it. Base qualities are not provided; no much larger clone lies one nucleotide away.

Results and caveats for the whole study, not just this receptor: Carriers of CMV infection plus the relevant HLA type were discriminated by the cumulative frequency of public TCR beta family members in the study cohort and in an independent roughly 380-donor cohort. In the ex vivo response, HLA-C-restricted CMV-specific TCR beta clonotypes were dominant, and in two of eight donors the single most frequent clonotype came from this HLA-C-restricted group.

Instrument on record: Illumina HiSeq 1500. TCRdb reprocessed the public reads (quality trimming at Q25 with fastp, clone calling with MiXCR) and kept in-frame beta chains. Here each entry gathers all rows of one CDR3 protein and keeps the most common genes and DNA. Within this sample are roughly 120,000 distinct CDR3 sequences, with more than 30% of them counted one time only. The ten largest make up about 40% of the sample. This clonotype originated in a human donor in good health (CMV status not recorded). Some clones in this sample may be carry-over from other donors' samples. The rearrangement combines TRBV7-9 with TRBJ2-3; the D gene is unclear. Sequencing was performed on CD8+ T cells from cultured PBMCs, taken from culture after CMV antigen stimulation. The CDR3 is CASSLNLVALGTDTQYF. The DNA reads as follows: TGTGCCAGCAGCTTAAATCTCGTTGCGTTGGGCACAGATACGCAGTATTTT.